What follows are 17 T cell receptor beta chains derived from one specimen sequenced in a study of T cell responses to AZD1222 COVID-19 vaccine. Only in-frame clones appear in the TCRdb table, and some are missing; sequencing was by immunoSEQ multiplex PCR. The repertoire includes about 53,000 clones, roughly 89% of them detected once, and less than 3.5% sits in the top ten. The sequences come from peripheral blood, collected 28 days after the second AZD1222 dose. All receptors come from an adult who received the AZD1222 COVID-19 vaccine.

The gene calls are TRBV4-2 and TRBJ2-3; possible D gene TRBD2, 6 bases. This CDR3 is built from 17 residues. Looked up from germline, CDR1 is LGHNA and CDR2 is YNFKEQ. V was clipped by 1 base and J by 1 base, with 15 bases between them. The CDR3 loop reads CASSQGDGGSGTDTQYF. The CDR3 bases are TGTGCCAGCAGCCAAGGGGATGGGGGGAGTGGCACAGATACGCAGTATTTT.

The CDR3 sequence: CASSAFAGQGPGNTIYF. The CDR3, as DNA: TGTGCCAGCAGCGCATTTGCGGGACAGGGGCCAGGAAACACCATATATTTT. The chain employs TRBV9 and TRBJ1-3, with TRBD1 identical over 10 bases. Trimming took 3 bases from V and 4 from J; bases not matched to a gene: 10. The CDR3 is 17 residues long. From germline, CDR1 is SGDLS and CDR2 YYNGEE.

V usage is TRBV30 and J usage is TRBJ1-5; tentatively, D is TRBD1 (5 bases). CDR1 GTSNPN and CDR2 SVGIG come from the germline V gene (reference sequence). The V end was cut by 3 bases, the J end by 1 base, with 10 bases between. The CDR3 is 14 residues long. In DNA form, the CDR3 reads TGTGCCTGGAGCCAGGGATCGAGCAATCAGCCCCAGCATTTT. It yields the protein CAWSQGSSNQPQHF. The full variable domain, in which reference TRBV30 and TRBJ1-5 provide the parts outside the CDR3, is SQTIHQWPATLVQPVGSPLSLECTVEGTSNPNLYWYRQAAGRGLQLLFYSVGIGQISSEVPQNLSASRPQDRQFILSSKKLLLSDSGFYLCAWSQGSSNQPQHFGDGTRLSIL.

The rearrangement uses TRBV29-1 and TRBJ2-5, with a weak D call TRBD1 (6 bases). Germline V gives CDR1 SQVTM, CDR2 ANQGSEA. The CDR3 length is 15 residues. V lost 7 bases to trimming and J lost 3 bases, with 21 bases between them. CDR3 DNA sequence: TGCAGCGCCTGTTGGGGGTATGGACAGAAAGAGACCCAGTACTTC. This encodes CSACWGYGQKETQYF.

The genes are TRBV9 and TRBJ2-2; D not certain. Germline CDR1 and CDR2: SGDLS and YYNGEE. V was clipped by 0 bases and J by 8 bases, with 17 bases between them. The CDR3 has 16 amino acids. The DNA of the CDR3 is TGTGCCAGCAGCGTAGAACAGATTGGAGCTGGAGGGGAGCTGTTTTTT. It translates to CASSVEQIGAGGELFF.

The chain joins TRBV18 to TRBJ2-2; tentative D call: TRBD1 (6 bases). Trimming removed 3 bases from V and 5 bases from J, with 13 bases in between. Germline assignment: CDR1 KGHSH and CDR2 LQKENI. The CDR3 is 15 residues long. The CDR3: CASSPAAGVTGELFF. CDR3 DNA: TGTGCCAGCTCACCGGCGGCAGGGGTTACCGGGGAGCTGTTTTTT.

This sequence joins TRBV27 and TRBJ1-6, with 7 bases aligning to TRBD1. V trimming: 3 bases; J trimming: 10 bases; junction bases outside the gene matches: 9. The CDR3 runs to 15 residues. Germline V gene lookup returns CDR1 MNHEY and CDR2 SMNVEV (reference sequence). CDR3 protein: CASSFSHRGESPLHF. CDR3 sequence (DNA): TGTGCCAGCAGTTTTTCCCACAGGGGTGAATCACCCCTCCACTTT.

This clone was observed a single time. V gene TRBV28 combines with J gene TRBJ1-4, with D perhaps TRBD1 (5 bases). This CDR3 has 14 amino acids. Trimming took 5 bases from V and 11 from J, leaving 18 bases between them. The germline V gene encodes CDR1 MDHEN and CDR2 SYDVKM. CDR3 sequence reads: CASSPTGSRWKLFF. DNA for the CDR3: TGTGCCAGCAGTCCCACAGGCTCGAGGTGGAAACTGTTTTTT.

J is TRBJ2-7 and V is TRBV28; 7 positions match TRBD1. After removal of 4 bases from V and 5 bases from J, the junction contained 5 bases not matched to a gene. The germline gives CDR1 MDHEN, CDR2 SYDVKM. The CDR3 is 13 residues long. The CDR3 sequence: CASSSPDRDEQYF. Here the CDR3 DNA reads TGTGCCAGCAGTTCCCCCGACAGGGACGAGCAGTACTTC.

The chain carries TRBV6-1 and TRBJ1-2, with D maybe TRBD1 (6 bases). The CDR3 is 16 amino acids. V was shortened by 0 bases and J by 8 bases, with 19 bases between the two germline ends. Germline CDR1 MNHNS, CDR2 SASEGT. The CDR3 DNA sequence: TGTGCCAGCAGTGAAGCGGGGGCAGGGATCAGAGCGGGCTACACCTTC. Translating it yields CASSEAGAGIRAGYTF.

CDR3 sequence (DNA): TGTGCCAGCAGCTTGGGTACGTCGGGCAAAAACATTCAGTACTTC. It specifies CASSLGTSGKNIQYF. The chain uses TRBV7-2 and TRBJ2-4; D is undetermined. V dropped 3 bases and J dropped 3 bases, with 12 bases sitting between them. The germline CDR1 and CDR2 sequences are SGHTA and FQGNSA. The CDR3 is made up of 15 amino acids.

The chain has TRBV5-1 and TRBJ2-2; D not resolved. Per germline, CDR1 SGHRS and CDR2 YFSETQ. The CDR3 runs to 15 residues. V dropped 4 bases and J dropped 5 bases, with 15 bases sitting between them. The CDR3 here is CASSQSGQPTGELFF. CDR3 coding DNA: TGCGCCAGCAGCCAATCCGGGCAGCCAACCGGGGAGCTGTTTTTT.

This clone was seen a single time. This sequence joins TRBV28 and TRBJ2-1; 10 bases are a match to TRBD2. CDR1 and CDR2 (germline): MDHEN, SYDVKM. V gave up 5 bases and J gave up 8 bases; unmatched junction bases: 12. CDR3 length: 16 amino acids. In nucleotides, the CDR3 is TGTGCCAGCAGTCCCCAGGTAGCGGGAGGTTTCCATGAGCAGTTCTTC. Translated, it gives CASSPQVAGGFHEQFF.

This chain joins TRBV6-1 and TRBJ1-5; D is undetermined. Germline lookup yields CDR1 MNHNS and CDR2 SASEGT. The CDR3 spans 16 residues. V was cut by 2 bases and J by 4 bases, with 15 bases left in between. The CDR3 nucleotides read TGTGCCAGCAGTGAACCACTCCCCGGGCCTAATCAGCCCCAGCATTTT. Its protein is CASSEPLPGPNQPQHF.

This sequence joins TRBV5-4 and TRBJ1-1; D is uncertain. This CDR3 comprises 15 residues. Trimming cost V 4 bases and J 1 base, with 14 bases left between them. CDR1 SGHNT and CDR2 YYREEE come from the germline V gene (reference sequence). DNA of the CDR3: TGTGCCAGCAGCCGTGCGGGAGGCCGGAACACTGAAGCTTTCTTT. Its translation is CASSRAGGRNTEAFF.

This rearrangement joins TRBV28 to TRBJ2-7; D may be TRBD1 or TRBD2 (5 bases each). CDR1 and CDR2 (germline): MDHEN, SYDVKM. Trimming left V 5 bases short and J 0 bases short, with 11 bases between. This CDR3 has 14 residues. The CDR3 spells CASSGTSSSYEQYF. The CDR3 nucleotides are TGTGCCAGCAGTGGGACGTCCAGCTCCTACGAGCAGTACTTC.

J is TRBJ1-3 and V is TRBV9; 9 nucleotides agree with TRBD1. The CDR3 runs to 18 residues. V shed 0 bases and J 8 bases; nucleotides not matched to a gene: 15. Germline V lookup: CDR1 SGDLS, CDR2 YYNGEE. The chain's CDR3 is CASSVDPGQGGFSDTIYF. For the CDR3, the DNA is TGTGCCAGCAGCGTAGACCCGGGACAGGGAGGTTTTTCGGACACCATATATTTT.